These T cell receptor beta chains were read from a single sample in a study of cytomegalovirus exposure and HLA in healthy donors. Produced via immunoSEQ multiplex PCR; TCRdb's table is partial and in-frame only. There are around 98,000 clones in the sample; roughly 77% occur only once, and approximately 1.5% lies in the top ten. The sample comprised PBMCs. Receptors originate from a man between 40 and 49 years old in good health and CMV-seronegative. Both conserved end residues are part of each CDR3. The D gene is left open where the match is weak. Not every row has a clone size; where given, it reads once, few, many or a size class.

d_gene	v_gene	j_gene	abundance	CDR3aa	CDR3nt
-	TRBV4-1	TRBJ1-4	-	CASSQEHLSGTTAGATNEKLFF	TGCGCCAGCAGCCAAGAACACTTGTCCGGGACAACCGCTGGGGCAACTAATGAAAAACTGTTTTTT
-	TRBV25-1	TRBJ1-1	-	CASRRQNTEAFF	TGTGCCAGCAGGAGACAGAACACTGAAGCTTTCTTT
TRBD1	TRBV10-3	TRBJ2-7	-	CAIRKGAEVYEQYF	TGTGCCATAAGAAAGGGGGCGGAGGTTTACGAGCAGTACTTC
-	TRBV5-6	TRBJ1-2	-	CASSEVFSGYTF	TGTGCCAGCAGCGAGGTTTTCTCGGGCTACACCTTC
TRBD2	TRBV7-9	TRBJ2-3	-	CASSLPSGVDTQYF	TGTGCCAGCAGCTTGCCTAGCGGGGTAGATACGCAGTATTTT
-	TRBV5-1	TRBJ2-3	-	CASRLVFQDTQYF	TGCGCCAGCCGGTTAGTGTTCCAAGATACGCAGTATTTT
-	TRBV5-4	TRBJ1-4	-	CASSLVGSTNEKLFF	TGTGCCAGCAGCTTGGTGGGCAGCACTAATGAAAAACTGTTTTTT
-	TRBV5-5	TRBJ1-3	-	CASSLVRTSGNTIYF	TGTGCCAGCAGCTTGGTCAGAACCTCTGGAAACACCATATATTTT
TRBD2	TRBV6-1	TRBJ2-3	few	CASSARLAGAGVTDTQYF	TGTGCCAGCAGTGCGCGCCTAGCGGGGGCCGGGGTGACAGATACGCAGTATTTT
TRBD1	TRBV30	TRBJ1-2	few	CAWSRQGASGYTF	TGTGCCTGGAGTCGACAGGGGGCGAGTGGCTACACCTTC
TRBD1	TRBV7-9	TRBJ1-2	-	CASSLQGVYGYTF	TGTGCCAGCAGTCTTCAGGGGGTATATGGCTACACCTTC
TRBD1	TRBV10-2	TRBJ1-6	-	CASSGTGVSPLHF	TGCGCCAGCAGTGGGACAGGGGTTTCACCCCTCCACTTT
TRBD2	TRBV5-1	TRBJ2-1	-	CASSLGHILAGGHYNEQFF	TGCGCCAGCAGCTTAGGACACATACTAGCGGGGGGGCATTACAATGAGCAGTTCTTC
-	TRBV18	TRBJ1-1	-	CASSPLATVAGAFF	TGTGCCAGCTCACCACTTGCTACAGTAGCGGGGGCTTTCTTT
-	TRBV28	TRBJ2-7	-	CASRGGDTFYEQYF	TGTGCCAGCAGGGGGGGGGACACTTTCTACGAGCAGTACTTC
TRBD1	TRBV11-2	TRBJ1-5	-	CASSFNRGSNQPQHF	TGTGCCAGCAGCTTTAACAGGGGGAGCAATCAGCCCCAGCATTTT
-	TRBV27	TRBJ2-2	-	CASRTYSGTYNTGELFF	TGTGCCAGCAGAACATATTCCGGGACATATAACACCGGGGAGCTGTTTTTT
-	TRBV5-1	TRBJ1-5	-	CASSSQGSPNQPQHF	TGCGCCAGCAGCTCTCAGGGGAGTCCCAATCAGCCCCAGCATTTT
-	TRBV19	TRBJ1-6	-	CASSIGNSPLHF	TGTGCCAGTAGTATCGGGAATTCACCCCTCCACTTT
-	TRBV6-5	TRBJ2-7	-	CASSYGGRGTNYEQYF	TGTGCCAGCAGTTACGGAGGACGGGGTACGAACTACGAGCAGTACTTC
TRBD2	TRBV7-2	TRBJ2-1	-	CASSSSGGLYNEQFF	TGTGCCAGCAGCTCTAGCGGGGGGCTTTACAATGAGCAGTTCTTC
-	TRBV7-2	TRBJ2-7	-	CASSTGEYEQYF	TGTGCCAGCAGCACCGGGGAGTACGAGCAGTACTTC
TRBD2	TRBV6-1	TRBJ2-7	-	CASISAGDSYEQYF	TGTGCCAGCATTTCTGCGGGGGACTCCTACGAGCAGTACTTC
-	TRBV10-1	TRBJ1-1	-	CASSETGGGTEAFF	TGCGCCAGCAGTGAAACGGGGGGCGGCACTGAAGCTTTCTTT
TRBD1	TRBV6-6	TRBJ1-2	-	CASSNHPGQNVHGYTF	TGTGCCAGCAGTAACCACCCGGGACAGAACGTACATGGCTACACCTTC
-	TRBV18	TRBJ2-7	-	CASSPGGGAYEQYF	TGTGCCAGCTCACCTGGAGGGGGGGCCTACGAGCAGTACTTC
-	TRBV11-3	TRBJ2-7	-	CASSPHWGDEQYF	TGTGCCAGCAGCCCGCATTGGGGGGACGAGCAGTACTTC
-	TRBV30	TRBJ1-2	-	CAWSVPSIYGYTF	TGTGCCTGGAGTGTACCCTCTATCTATGGCTACACCTTC
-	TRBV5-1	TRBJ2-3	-	CASSPKQGITDTQYF	TGCGCCAGCAGCCCCAAACAGGGTATCACAGATACGCAGTATTTT
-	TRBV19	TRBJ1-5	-	CASRVGGGSNQPQHF	TGTGCCAGTAGGGTCGGGGGAGGAAGCAATCAGCCCCAGCATTTT
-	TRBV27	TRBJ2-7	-	CASGKTVSYEQYF	TGTGCCAGCGGAAAGACAGTCTCCTACGAGCAGTACTTC
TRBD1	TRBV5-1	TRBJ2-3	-	CASSLVPGQDTDTQYF	TGCGCCAGCAGCCTGGTTCCCGGACAGGACACAGATACGCAGTATTTT
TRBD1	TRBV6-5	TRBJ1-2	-	CASKVDRGTYGYTF	TGTGCCAGCAAGGTCGACAGGGGGACCTATGGCTACACCTTC
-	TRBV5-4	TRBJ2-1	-	CASSLAARGGSYNEQFF	TGTGCCAGCAGCTTGGCCGCCCGGGGAGGCTCCTACAATGAGCAGTTCTTC
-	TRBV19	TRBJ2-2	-	CASSLQGNTGELFF	TGTGCCAGTAGTTTACAGGGGAACACCGGGGAGCTGTTTTTT
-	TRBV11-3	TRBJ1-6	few	CASSLAGNSPLHF	TGTGCCAGCAGCTTAGCAGGGAATTCACCCCTCCACTTT
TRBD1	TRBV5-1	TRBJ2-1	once	CASSSQGVSYNEQFF	TGCGCCAGCAGCTCCCAGGGGGTTTCCTACAATGAGCAGTTCTTC
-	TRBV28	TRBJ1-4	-	CASTRPGRAEKLFF	TGTGCCAGCACCCGACCAGGGAGGGCCGAAAAACTGTTTTTT
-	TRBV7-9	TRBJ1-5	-	CASSSGDQPQHF	TGTGCCAGCAGCTCAGGGGATCAGCCCCAGCATTTT
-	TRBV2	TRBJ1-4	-	CASREGVLNEKLFF	TGTGCCAGCCGCGAGGGGGTGCTTAATGAAAAACTGTTTTTT
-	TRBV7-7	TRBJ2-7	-	CASSLILLREASREYF	TGTGCCAGCAGCTTAATTTTGTTGCGGGAAGCCAGTAGAGAGTACTTC
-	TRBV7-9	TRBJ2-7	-	CASSFSEEQYF	TGTGCCAGCAGCTTCTCAGAAGAGCAGTACTTC
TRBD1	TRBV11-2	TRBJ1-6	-	CASRVQGAPYNSPLHF	TGTGCCAGCAGGGTCCAGGGGGCGCCGTATAATTCACCCCTCCACTTT
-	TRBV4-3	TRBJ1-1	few	CASSQDTANTEAFF	TGCGCCAGCAGCCAAGACACAGCGAACACTGAAGCTTTCTTT
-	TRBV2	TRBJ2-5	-	CASSASGVRETQYF	TGTGCCAGCAGCGCCTCGGGGGTGCGAGAGACCCAGTACTTC
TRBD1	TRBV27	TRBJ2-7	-	CASSGTGVYEQYF	TGTGCCAGCAGCGGGACAGGGGTATACGAGCAGTACTTC
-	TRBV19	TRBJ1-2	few	CASSIGKQGFGYTF	TGTGCCAGTAGTATAGGAAAACAGGGATTTGGCTACACCTTC
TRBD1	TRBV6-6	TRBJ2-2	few	CASSSTDRDLTGELFF	TGTGCCAGCAGTTCCACCGACAGGGATCTCACCGGGGAGCTGTTTTTT
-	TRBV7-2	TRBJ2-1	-	CASSLVPSVMTYNEQFF	TGTGCCAGCAGCTTAGTCCCTAGCGTCATGACCTACAATGAGCAGTTCTTC
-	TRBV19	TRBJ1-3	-	CASTDRTNSGNTIYF	TGTGCCAGTACCGACAGAACGAACTCTGGAAACACCATATATTTT
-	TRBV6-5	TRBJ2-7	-	CASRKQGYEQYF	TGTGCCAGCAGGAAACAGGGCTACGAGCAGTACTTC
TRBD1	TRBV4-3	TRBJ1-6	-	CASSQGGTATNSPLHF	TGCGCCAGCAGCCAAGGAGGGACAGCGACTAATTCACCCCTCCACTTT
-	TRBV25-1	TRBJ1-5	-	CASTDSYSNQPQHF	TGTGCCAGCACTGACAGTTATAGCAATCAGCCCCAGCATTTT